This T cell receptor beta chain was identified in a study of T cell responses to AZD1222 COVID-19 vaccine. Profiling relied on immunoSEQ multiplex PCR, and the TCRdb table lists in-frame clones only, not all of them. Altogether 150,000 to 200,000 clones are present, 90% to 95% being singletons, with the ten largest covering around 3%. Germline-derived CDR1 and CDR2 are LNHDA and SQIVND (reference sequence). Trimming stripped 9 bases from V and 11 bases from J, with 19 bases between. The CDR3 covers 12 residues. This material consisted of peripheral blood, taken on day 0 of AZD1222 vaccination. This TCR came from an adult in good health. The rearrangement joins TRBV19 to TRBJ1-1; tentative D call: TRBD1 (5 bases). The chain's CDR3 is CASLPDGGRAFF. The CDR3 DNA sequence: TGTGCCAGCCTCCCCGACGGGGGGAGGGCTTTCTTT.